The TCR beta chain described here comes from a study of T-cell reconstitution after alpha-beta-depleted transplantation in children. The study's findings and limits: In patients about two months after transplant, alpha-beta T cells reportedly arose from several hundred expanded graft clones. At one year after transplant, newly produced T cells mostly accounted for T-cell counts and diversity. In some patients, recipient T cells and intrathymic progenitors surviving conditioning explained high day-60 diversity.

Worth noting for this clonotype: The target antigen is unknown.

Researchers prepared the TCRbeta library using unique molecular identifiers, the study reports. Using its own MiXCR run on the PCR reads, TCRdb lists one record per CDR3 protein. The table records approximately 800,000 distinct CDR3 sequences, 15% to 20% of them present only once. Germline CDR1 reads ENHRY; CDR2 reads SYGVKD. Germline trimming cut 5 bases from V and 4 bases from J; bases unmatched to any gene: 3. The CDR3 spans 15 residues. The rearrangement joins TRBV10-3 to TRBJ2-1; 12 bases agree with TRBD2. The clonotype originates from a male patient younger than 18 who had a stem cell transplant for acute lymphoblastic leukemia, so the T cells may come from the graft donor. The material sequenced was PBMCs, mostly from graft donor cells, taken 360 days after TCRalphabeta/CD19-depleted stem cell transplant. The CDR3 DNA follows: TGTGCCATCAGTCCGGGACTAGCGGGTTACAATGAGCAGTTCTTC. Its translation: CAISPGLAGYNEQFF.